This paragraph reports one T cell receptor beta chain. The target antigen is unknown. TCRdb re-called the 5' RACE reads and shows each CDR3 protein once, DNA omitted. The table for this sample gives about 460,000 distinct CDR3 sequences. This record belongs to a study of T cells expressing NK-cell markers. Study information: All TCR beta repertoires analysed originated from sorted CD3+CD56+NKG2C+, CD3+CD56+NKG2C- and CD3+CD56-NKG2C+ T cells.

Regarding the study as a whole: In a group of several donors, dominant NKG2C+ clonotypes represented about 1.0-8% of CD8+ T cells. Whether expanded NKG2C-expressing T cell clones recognize HCMV is unknown.

Sequenced material: blood T cells: a sorted CD56 or NKG2C T cell subset, CD4+ or CD8+ T cells, or bulk PBMC T cells (not recorded which). The TCR comes from a woman aged 50 to 60 in good health.

CDR3 amino acids: CASNNRNSPLHF. The chain recombines TRBV19 with TRBJ1-6. The CDR3 runs 12 residues. Per the germline V gene, CDR1 is LNHDA and CDR2 is SQIVND (reference sequence).